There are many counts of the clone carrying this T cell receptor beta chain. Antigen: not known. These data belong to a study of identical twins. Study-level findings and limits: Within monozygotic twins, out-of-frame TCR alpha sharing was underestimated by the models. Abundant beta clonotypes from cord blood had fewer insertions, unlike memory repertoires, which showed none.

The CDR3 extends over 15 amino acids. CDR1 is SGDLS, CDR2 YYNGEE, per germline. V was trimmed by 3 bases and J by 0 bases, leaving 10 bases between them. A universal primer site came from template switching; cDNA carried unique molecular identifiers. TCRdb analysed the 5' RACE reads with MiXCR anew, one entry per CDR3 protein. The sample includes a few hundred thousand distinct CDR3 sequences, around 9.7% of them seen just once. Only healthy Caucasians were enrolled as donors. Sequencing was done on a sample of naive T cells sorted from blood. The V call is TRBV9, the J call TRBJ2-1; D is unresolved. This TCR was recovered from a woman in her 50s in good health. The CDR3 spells CASSEPSASYNEQFF. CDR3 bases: TGTGCCAGCAGCGAACCTAGTGCCTCCTACAATGAGCAGTTCTTC.